The count of the clone carrying this T cell receptor (beta chain) is one. Its antigen is still unknown. These data originate in a study of blood T cell dynamics during melanoma immunotherapy. Across the whole study: Metastatic melanoma patients received first-line pembrolizumab or nivolumab plus ipilimumab. Whole-study results and caveats: PBMC repertoires of eventual disease-control patients split at W3 into clonality or diversity gains.

DNA loading was fixed at 350 to 450 ng for all bulk PBMC samples. Generated by immunoSEQ multiplex PCR, the TCRdb table keeps only in-frame clones and is missing some. The sample shows some 5,000 clones, around 87% of them seen only once. Germline V gene lookup returns CDR1 GTSNPN and CDR2 SVGIG (reference sequence). This CDR3 contains 13 residues. Between the trimmed V and J ends, which lost 7 bases and 2 bases, there was a span of 15 bases. This sample's time point: pre-treatment baseline. No patient had earlier systemic cancer treatment, concurrent immunosuppressants, or another active cancer. The J gene is TRBJ2-7, the V gene TRBV30; TRBD2 might be the D (5 bases). The source of this sequence is a human donor with melanoma. Sample: blood, taken from a patient treated with checkpoint blockade. The DNA of the CDR3 is TGTGCCTATCGTCGGACTCAACCCTACGAGCAGTACTTC. Translated, it gives CAYRRTQPYEQYF.